A single sample gave rise to the 32 T cell receptor beta chains below, sequenced in a study of regulatory T cells in long-lasting Graves disease. The time point was: newly diagnosed GD, antithyroid drugs for less than 3 months. RNA isolated from PBMCs was used to make the TCR library. For TCR beta, libraries came from iRepertoire HTBI primers and Arm-PCR of CDR3 regions. Each CDR3 protein is one row after TCRdb ran MiXCR on the multiplex PCR reads. Of some 500,000 distinct CDR3 sequences in the sample, approximately 13% were seen once. This sample also appeared in a second study, on T cells in Graves' hyperthyroidism and ophthalmopathy.

The sample was peripheral blood mononuclear cells (PBMCs), taken at new diagnosis, from a patient treated with antithyroid drugs. The receptors were gathered from a man under 40 with Graves disease.

In its sample, this clonotype was seen many times. The chain joins TRBV27 to TRBJ2-1; 14 bases are a match to TRBD2. The V and J ends lost 6 bases and 7 bases, in that order; junction bases with no gene match: 5. Germline loops: CDR1 MNHEY, CDR2 SMNVEV (reference sequence). CDR3 length: 15 residues. The DNA for the CDR3 is TGTGCCAGCAGGGAGACTAGCGGGAGGGGGAATGAGCAGTTCTTC. Translation gives CASRETSGRGNEQFF.

V usage is TRBV7-6 and J usage is TRBJ1-2; D is undetermined. The CDR3 extends over 14 amino acids. The germline V and J ends were trimmed by 2 bases and 4 bases, with 11 bases remaining between them. The germline gives CDR1 SGHVS, CDR2 FNYEAQ. The CDR3 nucleotides read TGTGCCAGCAGCTTAACAGAGCGGAGCTATGGCTACACCTTC. It codes for CASSLTERSYGYTF.

The chain carries TRBV20-1 and TRBJ2-3, with TRBD2 matching 9 bases. The CDR3 sequence is 15 residues long. Germline V lookup: CDR1 DFQATT, CDR2 SNEGSKA (reference sequence). J lost 5 bases, V lost 0 bases, and 6 bases had no gene match. The CDR3 nucleotides read TGCAGTGCTAGAGATAGGGCTAGCGGGAAAGATACGCAGTATTTT. Protein sequence: CSARDRASGKDTQYF.

At least ten counts were recorded for this clonotype. V is TRBV12-3 or TRBV12-4 and J is TRBJ2-4, with D hard to call. This CDR3 contains 15 residues. The V and J ends lost 5 bases and 1 base respectively, with 12 bases between them. CDR3 protein: CASSILGVAKNIQYF. In DNA, the CDR3 is TGTGCCAGCAGTATCCTAGGTGTGGCCAAAAACATTCAGTACTTC.

In its sample, this clonotype was seen a few times. This rearrangement joins TRBV5-1 to TRBJ2-3; 8 positions agree with TRBD1. The CDR3 totals 15 residues. Germline V CDR1 and CDR2: SGHRS, YFSETQ. With V trimmed by 1 base and J by 5 bases, 6 bases remained unmatched. The CDR3 DNA reads as TGCGCCAGCAGCTTGTTGACAGGGGAAGGAGATACGCAGTATTTT. Its protein product is CASSLLTGEGDTQYF.

CDR3 loop: CASSWARAETQYF. The CDR3 DNA is TGTGCCAGCAGTTGGGCAAGGGCAGAGACCCAGTACTTC. The chain has TRBV25-1 and TRBJ2-5, with D unresolved. The CDR3 sequence is 13 residues long. Germline CDR1 is MGHDK and CDR2 is SYGVNS. V lost 5 bases to trimming and J lost 4 bases, with 11 bases between them.

Many counts were recorded for this clonotype. The genes are TRBV20-1 and TRBJ2-1; D possibly uses TRBD1 or TRBD2 (5 bases each). CDR1 and CDR2 (germline): DFQATT, SNEGSKA (reference sequence). The V end was cut by 2 bases, the J end by 0 bases, with 11 bases between. This CDR3 has 15 residues. CDR3 sequence reads: CSARNPGSSYNEQFF. CDR3 bases: TGCAGTGCTAGAAATCCAGGGAGCTCCTACAATGAGCAGTTCTTC.

This clonotype occurred many times. V gene TRBV6-1 combines with J gene TRBJ2-3; no clear D gene. This CDR3 has 15 residues. Trimming left V 8 bases short and J 0 bases short, with 15 bases between. Per the germline V gene, CDR1 is MNHNS and CDR2 is SASEGT. Written as DNA, the CDR3 is TGTGCCAGCTCCTTAGTGTCGGCTAGCACAGATACGCAGTATTTT. As protein: CASSLVSASTDTQYF.

The V and J genes are TRBV3-1 and TRBJ1-2, with TRBD1 matching over 8 bases. There are 16 residues in the CDR3. Trimming at V came to 3 bases and at J to 8 bases, leaving 14 bases not matched to a gene. Germline CDR1 is LGHDT and CDR2 is YNNKEL (reference sequence). In DNA form, the CDR3 reads TGTGCCAGCAGCCAGTCTACAGGGGGGGGGTCGAGCGGCTACACCTTC. It is translated as CASSQSTGGGSSGYTF. The full variable domain, its missing parts supplied by reference TRBV3-1 and TRBJ1-2, is DTAVSQTPKYLVTQMGNDKSIKCEQNLGHDTMYWYKQDSKKFLKIMFSYNNKELIINETVPNRFSPKSPDKAHLNLHINSLELGDSAVYFCASSQSTGGGSSGYTFGSGTRLTVV.

This clonotype was seen many times. V is TRBV6-5 and J is TRBJ1-2, with 9 bases that match TRBD1. This CDR3 has 14 residues. J gave up 5 bases and V 0 bases, and 1 base lay outside the gene matches. Germline-derived CDR1 and CDR2 are MNHEY and SVGAGI. This CDR3 reads CASSYSTGGYGYTF. CDR3 DNA sequence: TGTGCCAGCAGTTACTCGACAGGGGGTTATGGCTACACCTTC.

The rearrangement uses TRBV7-2 and TRBJ2-7; 13 bases match TRBD2. The CDR3 length is 15 residues. The junction had 8 bases not matched to a gene; V was cut back by 5 bases and J by 7 bases. Germline V CDR1 and CDR2: SGHTA, FQGNSA. The CDR3 coding sequence is TGTGCCAGCAGCCATGGACTAGCGGGAGTGAGGGAGCAGTACTTC. As protein: CASSHGLAGVREQYF.

This clonotype was seen many times. The V call is TRBV12-3 or TRBV12-4, the J call TRBJ2-1; either TRBD1 or TRBD2 may fit D (5 bases each). The CDR3 has 15 residues. V was clipped by 6 bases and J by 2 bases, with 14 bases between them. CDR3 protein: CASSRDRGTYNEQFF. CDR3 nucleotides: TGTGCCAGCAGCCGGGACCGCGGAACCTACAATGAGCAGTTCTTC.

This sequence joins TRBV10-3 and TRBJ2-1; 11 positions agree with TRBD2. The CDR3 is made up of 14 amino acids. The V gene end was trimmed by 5 bases and the J gene end by 10 bases; junction bases not matched to a gene: 7. Germline V gene sequence: CDR1 ENHRY, CDR2 SYGVKD. This CDR3 is CAISSGTSGLEQFF. The CDR3 DNA reads TGTGCCATCAGTTCCGGGACTAGCGGTCTCGAGCAGTTCTTC.

This clonotype has at least ten counts. J is TRBJ2-7 and V is TRBV6-1; TRBD2 agrees at 15 bases. The CDR3 sequence is 18 residues long. With 5 bases clipped from V and 0 bases from J, the junction kept 8 bases outside the gene matches. Germline V gene lookup returns CDR1 MNHNS and CDR2 SASEGT. CDR3 region: CASSPRGLAGGPSYEQYF. DNA for the CDR3: TGTGCCAGCAGTCCCCGAGGACTAGCGGGAGGGCCCTCCTACGAGCAGTACTTC.

There are many counts of this clonotype. The V and J genes are TRBV29-1 and TRBJ2-1; 12 positions match TRBD2. The J segment lost 5 bases and the V segment lost 8 bases, leaving 4 bases of the junction unmatched. The CDR3 has 13 residues. Germline V gene data show CDR1 as SQVTM and CDR2 as ANQGSEA. The CDR3 DNA sequence: TGCAGCCTCCGGACTAGCGGGAACAATGAGCAGTTCTTC. Translating it yields CSLRTSGNNEQFF.

J is TRBJ1-6 and V is TRBV10-3, with D maybe TRBD1 (5 bases). V shed 4 bases and J shed 10 bases, with 17 bases lying between them. CDR1 is ENHRY, CDR2 SYGVKD, per germline. The CDR3 covers 15 residues. The CDR3 coding sequence is TGTGCCATCAGTGGGGACGGCGGCGTAAGGTCACCCCTCCACTTT. It yields the protein CAISGDGGVRSPLHF.

This clonotype was seen ten or more times. This chain joins TRBV7-9 and TRBJ1-4, with D maybe TRBD1 (5 bases). The CDR3 sequence is 13 residues long. CDR1 and CDR2 from the germline V gene are SEHNR and FQNEAQ (reference sequence). Trimming shortened V by 10 bases and J by 8 bases, and 17 bases separated the two germline ends. CDR3 nucleotide sequence: TGTGCCACCGCCCGGGGGGAAGGGGAAAAACTGTTTTTT. Translating it yields CATARGEGEKLFF.

In the case of this clonotype: This may be a read error, as it is one base from a much larger clone. The chain carries TRBV9 and TRBJ2-1; D remains unclear. This CDR3 is built from 15 residues. Trimming shortened V by 3 bases and J by 6 bases, and 16 bases separated the two germline ends. CDR1 and CDR2 (germline): SGDLS, YYNGEE. DNA for the CDR3: TGTGCCAGCAGCGGGGGTAGGACGGCGCGCAATGAGCAGTTCTTC. Translating gives CASSGGRTARNEQFF.

In this sample, this clonotype turned up many times. The V and J genes are TRBV27 and TRBJ1-5; D uncertain. V lost 6 bases, J lost 4 bases, and 19 bases lay in between. Germline-derived CDR1 and CDR2 are MNHEY and SMNVEV (reference sequence). The CDR3 loop spans 16 amino acids. The CDR3 DNA is TGTGCCAGCAGCCTCTTCGACCCCGGACTTAATCAGCCCCAGCATTTT. This codes for CASSLFDPGLNQPQHF.

J is TRBJ1-4 and V is TRBV3-1; tentative D call: TRBD1 (5 bases). This CDR3 comprises 15 residues. Germline CDR1 LGHDT, CDR2 YNNKEL (reference sequence). The germline V and J ends were trimmed by 0 bases and 7 bases, with 12 bases remaining between them. The CDR3 sequence: CASSQEMGRAEKLFF. CDR3 coding DNA: TGTGCCAGCAGCCAAGAGATGGGGCGAGCTGAAAAACTGTTTTTT.

This clonotype was seen repeatedly, ten times or more. The chain is built from TRBV6-1 and TRBJ1-2; D unresolved. This CDR3 is built from 14 residues. With 5 bases removed from V and 4 bases from J, the gap between germline ends came to 14 bases. Germline V gene sequence: CDR1 MNHNS, CDR2 SASEGT. The CDR3 DNA reads as TGTGCCAGCAGTACGGGATCTGGTGGCTATGGCTACACCTTC. Encoded protein: CASSTGSGGYGYTF.

This clonotype has a count of ten or more. This sequence joins TRBV12-3 or TRBV12-4 and TRBJ2-3, with 7 bases lining up with TRBD1. This CDR3 is 13 amino acids long. V was clipped by 6 bases and J by 9 bases; unmatched bases: 9. CDR3 amino acids: CASSLTDRSTQYF. CDR3 bases: TGTGCCAGCAGCCTAACGGACAGGAGCACGCAGTATTTT.

This clonotype was counted between two and nine times. The chain has TRBV20-1 and TRBJ2-3, with 9 positions matching TRBD2. The germline V gene has CDR1 DFQATT and CDR2 SNEGSKA (reference sequence). V lost 0 bases to trimming and J lost 5 bases; unmatched junction nucleotides: 9. CDR3 length: 16 amino acids. In DNA form, the CDR3 reads TGCAGTGCTAGAGATCTCTATGGCGGGAGGGGAGATACGCAGTATTTT. Translated, it gives CSARDLYGGRGDTQYF.

This clonotype was picked up many times. The V gene is TRBV30, the J gene TRBJ1-1; D uncertain. With 7 bases removed from V and 3 bases from J, the gap between germline ends came to 12 bases. The CDR3 has 12 amino acids. The germline CDR1 and CDR2 sequences are GTSNPN and SVGIG (reference sequence). This CDR3 is CAFRLWHTEAFF. CDR3 nucleotides: TGTGCCTTCAGGTTGTGGCACACTGAAGCTTTCTTT.

DNA for the CDR3: TGTGCCAGCAGCGTAGGCCCATACTTC. Residues: CASSVGPYF. The chain links TRBV9 to TRBJ2-7; D gene ambiguous. Germline V CDR1 and CDR2: SGDLS, YYNGEE. The V gene lost 0 bases and the J gene lost 13 bases, with 5 bases spanning the gap. The CDR3 length is 9 residues.

V gene TRBV18 combines with J gene TRBJ1-3, with a tentative D call TRBD1 (6 bases). Trimming left V 6 bases short and J 0 bases short, with 12 bases between. Germline CDR1 reads KGHSH; CDR2 reads LQKENI. The CDR3 contains 15 residues. CDR3: CASSRTVYSGNTIYF. CDR3 sequence (DNA): TGTGCCAGCTCGCGGACAGTTTACTCTGGAAACACCATATATTTT.

This clonotype has a count of ten or more. DNA of the CDR3: TGCAGTGCTATTCGTACAGAGGGGGGCACAGAGACCCAGTACTTC. It encodes CSAIRTEGGTETQYF. This chain connects TRBV20-1 to TRBJ2-5; D possibly uses TRBD1 or TRBD2 (6 bases each). Trimming cost V 4 bases and J 4 bases, with 19 bases left between them. Germline assignment: CDR1 DFQATT and CDR2 SNEGSKA (reference sequence). CDR3 length equals 15 residues.

The V call is TRBV15, the J call TRBJ2-1; 8 bases line up with TRBD2. The J segment lost 6 bases and the V segment lost 5 bases, leaving 12 bases of the junction unmatched. Germline-derived CDR1 and CDR2 are LNHNV and YYDKDF (reference sequence). The CDR3 consists of 16 residues. The CDR3 region is CATSSWGGLVSNEQFF. The CDR3, as DNA: TGTGCCACCAGCTCTTGGGGGGGACTAGTTTCCAATGAGCAGTTCTTC.

As for this clonotype: A much larger clone is a single base away; this may be a read error. This chain links TRBV2 with TRBJ1-5, with D hard to call. The germline gives CDR1 SNHLY, CDR2 FYNNEI. The CDR3 has 14 residues. The ends were cut back, 6 bases at V and 0 bases at J, with 9 bases in the middle. Written as DNA, the CDR3 is TGTGCCAGCAGGGCAGAACATAGCAATCAGCCCCAGCATTTT. This encodes CASRAEHSNQPQHF.

The rearrangement uses TRBV6-4 and TRBJ2-6; D unresolved. This CDR3 is built from 14 residues. The V and J ends lost 0 bases and 5 bases respectively, with 5 bases between them. Germline CDR1 is MRHNA and CDR2 is SNTAGT. For the CDR3, the DNA is TGTGCCAGCAGTGACTCGGGGTGGGCCAACGTCCTGACTTTC. Its translation: CASSDSGWANVLTF.

This clonotype has ten or more counts. The junction departs from the called germline gene at one end, perhaps through a read error. This rearrangement joins TRBV11-2 to TRBJ1-1; D may be TRBD1 (5 bases). This CDR3 has 13 residues. CDR1 and CDR2 (germline): SGHAT, FQNNGV. This CDR3 is CASSGTVNTEAFF. CDR3 DNA: TGCGCCAGCAGCGGGACGGTGAACACTGAAGCTTTCTTT.

This clonotype was detected many times. The chain joins TRBV2 to TRBJ2-1; possibly TRBD2 for D (6 bases). CDR1 is SNHLY and CDR2 is FYNNEI in the germline V gene. The CDR3 has 17 residues. Trimming stripped 1 base from V and 3 bases from J, with 16 bases between. The CDR3 sequence: CASSEGVYLASYNEQFF. DNA for the CDR3: TGTGCCAGCAGTGAAGGCGTCTACCTAGCGAGCTACAATGAGCAGTTCTTC.